Detailed here is one TCR beta chain. Its cognate antigen is unknown. In germline, CDR1 is SEHNR, CDR2 FQNEAQ (reference sequence). The CDR3 covers 12 residues. The V and J ends lost 3 bases and 8 bases respectively, with 11 bases between them. Extracted from the samples, RNA was reverse transcribed into cDNA to serve as the sequencing template. Only in-frame clones appear in the TCRdb table, and some are missing; sequencing was by immunoSEQ multiplex PCR. The table has 140,000 to 150,000 clones, about 47% seen once. These data come from a study of CD8+ T cells in alopecia areata. About the study: Treatment comprised oral tofacitinib, 5 to 10 mg twice daily, in treated patients.

Whole-study findings and limits: Researchers report lesional scalp, most notably alopecia totalis/universalis, outstripped normal scalp in clonality.

Samples from alopecia areata patients were lesional scalp punch biopsies and peripheral blood. CD4+ and CD8+ T cells were sorted from PBMCs stained for CD3, CD4 and CD8. This clonotype originated in a human donor with alopecia areata. The specimen comprised CD4+ T cells sorted from blood, sampled at week 0. The chain combines TRBV7-9 with TRBJ2-7; D not resolved. The CDR3 here is CASSLGLEKQYF. CDR3 in DNA: TGTGCCAGCAGCTTGGGTCTCGAGAAGCAGTACTTC. Full variable domain (missing parts from reference TRBV7-9 and TRBJ2-7): DTGVSQNPRHKITKRGQNVTFRCDPISEHNRLYWYRQTLGQGPEFLTYFQNEAQLEKSRLLSDRFSAERPKGSFSTLEIQRTEQGDSAMYLCASSLGLEKQYFGPGTRLTVT.